The 13 T cell receptor beta chains presented below share a single source sample, sequenced in a study of tissue T cells after allogeneic stem cell transplantation. The table came from immunoSEQ multiplex PCR; TCRdb's copy has only in-frame clones and leaves some out. In the table there are 2,000 to 2,500 clones, around 55% of which are singletons. Documented time point: mouse harvest day 7 after allogeneic transplant. Mouse grafts combined 10^7 T-cell-depleted bone marrow cells with 10^6 splenic CD5+ T cells. Sequencing was done on a sample of spleen. The receptors derive from a female BALB/c mouse given C57BL/6 T cells with graft-versus-host disease after an allogeneic hematopoietic cell transplant.

A note on this clone: The gene names given are mouse names. The read terminates 1 residue before the CDR3 end, so the remaining end is supplied by the germline J gene. The V call is TRBV26, the J call TRBJ2-7, with a possible D match to TRBD1 (6 bases). The germline gives CDR1 KGHPV, CDR2 FQNQEV (reference sequence). The CDR3 contains 13 residues. The ends were cut back, 5 bases at V and 3 bases at J, with 11 bases in the middle. CDR3: CASSRDTFYEQYF. Incomplete CDR3 DNA: TGTGCCAGCAGTAGGGACACCTTCTATGAACAGTAC.

A word on this clone: Mouse germline and gene names are used. The CDR3 goes on 1 residue after the read ends, and that part is filled in from the germline J gene. V is TRBV16 and J is TRBJ1-2; D is ambiguous. Germline V CDR1 and CDR2: SGHSA, FRNQAP. The CDR3 is 13 amino acids. Deletions cut 0 bases from V and 2 bases from J, with 4 bases between. The sequenced part of the CDR3 DNA is TGTGCAAGCAGCTTAGAGGGGAACTCCGACTACACC. Translation: CASSLEGNSDYT. In full, the CDR3 is CASSLEGNSDYTF.

On this clone: The gene names given are mouse names. The CDR3 goes on 1 residue after the read ends, and that part is filled in from the germline J gene. V and J are TRBV15 and TRBJ1-1, with 9 bases that match TRBD1. Germline trimming cut 1 base from V and 7 bases from J; bases unmatched to any gene: 7. CDR3 size: 15 residues. Germline V gene sequence: CDR1 SGHND, CDR2 FRSKSL. The covered CDR3 bases are TGTGCCAGCAGTTTAGAGGGGACAGGGACAAGAGAAGTCTTC. Translation: CASSLEGTGTREVF. The full CDR3 is CASSLEGTGTREVFF. Full variable domain (outside the CDR3, taken from reference TRBV15 and TRBJ1-1): DAGVTQTPRHEVAEKGQTIILKCEPVSGHNDLFWYRQTKIQGLELLSYFRSKSLMEDGGAFKDRFKAEMLNSSFSTLKIQPTEPKDSAVYLCASSLEGTGTREVFFGKGTRLTVV.

This clone was picked up a small number of times. Gene and germline names: mouse. The read terminates 1 residue ahead of where the CDR3 ends, so the germline J gene completes it. V usage is TRBV31 and J usage is TRBJ2-7; 10 positions match TRBD1. Germline CDR1 is GKSSPN and CDR2 is SITVG. Trimming cost V 0 bases and J 4 bases; bases outside gene matches: 3. The CDR3 is made up of 14 amino acids. CDR3 DNA (partial): TGTGCCTGGAGTCTAGGGGACAGGGGATATGAACAGTAC. Protein: CAWSLGDRGYEQY. The whole CDR3 is CAWSLGDRGYEQYF.

Of note for this clone: Gene names and germline match the mouse. With the read ending 1 residue before the CDR3 end, the germline J gene is used to fill in that end. This chain links TRBV17 with TRBJ2-2; D is ambiguous. This CDR3 spans 15 amino acids. Germline V gene lookup returns CDR1 MNHDT and CDR2 YYDKIL. V was cut by 2 bases and J by 0 bases, with 7 bases left in between. The part of the CDR3 DNA that was read is TGTGCTAGCAGTAGACGGAAAGCAAACACCGGGCAGCTCTAC. This codes for CASSRRKANTGQLY. The whole CDR3 protein is CASSRRKANTGQLYF.

This clone has more than one count but fewer than ten. All gene names here are mouse names. The CDR3 is CAWSPRQANTEVFF. The CDR3 bases that were read are TGTGCCTGGAGCCCCCGACAGGCAAACACAGAAGTCTTC. The J gene is TRBJ1-1, the V gene TRBV31; a possible D gene is TRBD1 (6 bases). The DNA ends 1 residue before the CDR3 does, and the rest of the CDR3 is filled in from the germline J gene. The CDR3 has 14 amino acids. V was clipped by 3 bases and J by 0 bases, with 11 bases between them. Germline loops: CDR1 GKSSPN, CDR2 SITVG.

Relative to its sample, this clone is medium-sized (0.01 to 0.1%). Here the gene names and germline are mouse. The read is 1 residue too short to cover the CDR3 end, so that end is filled in from the germline J gene. The V and J genes are TRBV2 and TRBJ1-3; TRBD1 matches 10 bases. The CDR3 runs to 17 residues. Trimming removed 2 bases from V and 0 bases from J; junction bases left unmatched: 4. Germline lookup yields CDR1 LGHNA and CDR2 YSYQKL. CDR3 protein: CASSQPGQGLSGNTLYF. CDR3 DNA, as far as it was read: TGTGCCAGCAGCCAACCGGGACAGGGGCTTTCTGGAAATACGCTCTAT.

Regarding this clone: The genes and germline here are from mouse. The read is 1 residue too short to cover the CDR3 end, so that end is filled in from the germline J gene. J is TRBJ1-1 and V is TRBV3; D unclear. CDR1 and CDR2 from the germline V gene are SNHLY and FYNGKV (reference sequence). This CDR3 has 12 residues. Trimming removed 5 bases from V and 1 base from J, with 5 bases in between. Partial CDR3 DNA: TGTGCCAGCAGCCCCGGGAACACAGAAGTCTTC. Its translation: CASSPGNTEVF. The whole CDR3 reads CASSPGNTEVFF.

About this clone itself: Any gene name here is a mouse gene name. From the germline J gene comes the end of the CDR3, since the read stops 1 residue before it. This chain uses TRBV16 with TRBJ2-5, with D possibly matching TRBD1 (5 bases). CDR1 and CDR2 (germline): SGHSA, FRNQAP. V was cut by 0 bases and J by 2 bases, with 6 bases left in between. The CDR3 is 14 residues long. CDR3 DNA, as far as it was read: TGTGCAAGCAGCTTAGAAGGGGTCCAAGACACCCAGTAC. Residues: CASSLEGVQDTQY. The whole CDR3 sequence reads CASSLEGVQDTQYF.

Turning to this clone: Gene names denote mouse genes. From the germline J gene comes the end of the CDR3, since the read stops 1 residue before it. This sequence joins TRBV5 and TRBJ2-3; 12 positions match TRBD2. V was clipped by 1 base and J by 1 base; unmatched bases: 0. CDR3 length: 16 residues. Germline V CDR1 and CDR2: LGHNA, YNLKQL (reference sequence). The DNA read from the CDR3 is TGTGCCAGCAGCCAAGGGGACTGGGGGGGTGCAGAAACGCTGTAT. As protein: CASSQGDWGGAETLY. The CDR3 in its entirety is CASSQGDWGGAETLYF.

This clone came up a few times. Gene names denote mouse genes. Read sequence stops 1 residue before the CDR3 end, and the germline J gene provides the missing end. The gene calls are TRBV13-1 and TRBJ1-5, with 9 bases fitting TRBD1. With V trimmed by 1 base and J by 4 bases, 3 bases remained unmatched. Germline assignment: CDR1 NSHNY and CDR2 SYGAGN. The CDR3 covers 15 residues. The part of the CDR3 DNA that was read is TGTGCCAGCAGTGATCCGACAGGGGGGAACCAGGCTCCGCTT. It codes for CASSDPTGGNQAPL. The whole CDR3 is CASSDPTGGNQAPLF.

In the case of this clone: Gene names and germline match the mouse. The CDR3 end falls 1 residue outside the read, so it is completed with the germline J gene. The chain couples TRBV3 to TRBJ2-4; 10 bases align to TRBD2. V shed 4 bases, J shed 7 bases, and the junction held 2 bases outside the gene matches. The CDR3 loop spans 13 amino acids. CDR1 SNHLY and CDR2 FYNGKV come from the germline V gene (reference sequence). Partial CDR3 DNA: TGTGCCAGCAGCTCTGGGACTGGGGACACCTTGTAC. This translates into CASSSGTGDTLY. The complete CDR3 sequence is CASSSGTGDTLYF.

Turning to this clone: Gene names are the mouse ones. The read ends 1 residue shy of where the CDR3 ends; the end is completed using the germline J gene. The chain is built from TRBV12-1 and TRBJ2-5; either TRBD1 or TRBD2 may fit D (6 bases each). Per germline, CDR1 SGHSN and CDR2 HYEKVE. The CDR3 is made up of 13 amino acids. The ends were cut back, 2 bases at V and 6 bases at J, with 11 bases in the middle. Incomplete CDR3 DNA: TGTGCCAGCTCTCCGGGGGCAAGGGACACCCAGTAC. This encodes CASSPGARDTQY. In full, the CDR3 is CASSPGARDTQYF.